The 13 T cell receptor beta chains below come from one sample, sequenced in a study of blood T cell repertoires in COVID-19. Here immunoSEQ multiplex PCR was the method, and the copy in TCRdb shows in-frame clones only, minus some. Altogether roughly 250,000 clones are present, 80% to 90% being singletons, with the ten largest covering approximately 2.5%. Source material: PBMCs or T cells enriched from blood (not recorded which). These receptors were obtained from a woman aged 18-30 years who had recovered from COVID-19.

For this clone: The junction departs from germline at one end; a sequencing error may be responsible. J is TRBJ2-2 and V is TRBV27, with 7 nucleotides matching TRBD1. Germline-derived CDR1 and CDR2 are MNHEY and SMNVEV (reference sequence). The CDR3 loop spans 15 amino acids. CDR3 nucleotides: TGTGCCACCAGTGGGACAGCGATGAACACCGGGGAGCTGTTTTTT. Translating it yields CATSGTAMNTGELFF.

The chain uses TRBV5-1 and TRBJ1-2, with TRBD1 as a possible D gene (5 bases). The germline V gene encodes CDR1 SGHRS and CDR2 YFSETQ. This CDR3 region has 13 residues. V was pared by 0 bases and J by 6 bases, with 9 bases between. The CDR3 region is CASSLAQGHGYTF. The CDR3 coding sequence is TGCGCCAGCAGCTTGGCCCAGGGCCATGGCTACACCTTC. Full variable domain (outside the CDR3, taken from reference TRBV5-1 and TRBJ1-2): KAGVTQTPRYLIKTRGQQVTLSCSPISGHRSVSWYQQTPGQGLQFLFEYFSETQRNKGNFPGRFSGRQFSNSRSEMNVSTLELGDSALYLCASSLAQGHGYTFGSGTRLTVV.

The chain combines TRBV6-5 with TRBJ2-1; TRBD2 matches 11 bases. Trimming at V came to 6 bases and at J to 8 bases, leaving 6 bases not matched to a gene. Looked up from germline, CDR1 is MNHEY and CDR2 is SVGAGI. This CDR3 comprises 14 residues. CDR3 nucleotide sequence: TGTGCCAGCAGCCTTAGCGGGGGGGCCGATGAGCAGTTCTTC. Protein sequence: CASSLSGGADEQFF.

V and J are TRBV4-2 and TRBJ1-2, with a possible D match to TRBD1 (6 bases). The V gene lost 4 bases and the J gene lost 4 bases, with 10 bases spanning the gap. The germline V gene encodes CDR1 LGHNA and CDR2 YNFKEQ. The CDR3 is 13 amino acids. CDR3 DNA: TGTGCCAGCAGCCCCACAGGGAGCTATGGCTACACCTTC. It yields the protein CASSPTGSYGYTF.

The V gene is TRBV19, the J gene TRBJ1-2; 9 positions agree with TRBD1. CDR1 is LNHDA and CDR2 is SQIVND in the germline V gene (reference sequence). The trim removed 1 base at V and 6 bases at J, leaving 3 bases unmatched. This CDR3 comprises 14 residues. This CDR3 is CASSIGTGVHGYTF. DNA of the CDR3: TGTGCCAGTAGTATAGGGACAGGGGTACATGGCTACACCTTC.

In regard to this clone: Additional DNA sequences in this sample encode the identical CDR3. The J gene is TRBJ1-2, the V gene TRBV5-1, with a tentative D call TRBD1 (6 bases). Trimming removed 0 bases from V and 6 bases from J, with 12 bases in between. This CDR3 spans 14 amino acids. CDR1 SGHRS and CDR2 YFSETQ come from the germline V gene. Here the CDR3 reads CASSLATGGNGYTF. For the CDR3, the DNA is TGCGCCAGCAGCTTGGCCACGGGGGGCAATGGCTACACCTTC.

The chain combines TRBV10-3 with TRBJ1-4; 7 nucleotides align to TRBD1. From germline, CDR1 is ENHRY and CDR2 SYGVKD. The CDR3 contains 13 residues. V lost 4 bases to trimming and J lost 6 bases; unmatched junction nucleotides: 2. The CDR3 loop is CAISVRGDEKLFF. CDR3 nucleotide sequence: TGTGCCATCAGTGTCAGGGGGGATGAAAAACTGTTTTTT.

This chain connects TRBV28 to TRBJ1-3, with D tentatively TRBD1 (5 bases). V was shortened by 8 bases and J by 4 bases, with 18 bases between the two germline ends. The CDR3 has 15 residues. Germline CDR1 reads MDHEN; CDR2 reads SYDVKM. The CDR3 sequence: CASRRQGGGGNTIYF. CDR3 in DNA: TGTGCCAGCCGCCGGCAGGGCGGAGGGGGAAACACCATATATTTT. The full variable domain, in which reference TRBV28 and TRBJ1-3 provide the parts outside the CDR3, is DVKVTQSSRYLVKRTGEKVFLECVQDMDHENMFWYRQDPGLGLRLIYFSYDVKMKEKGDIPEGYSVSREKKERFSLILESASTNQTSMYLCASRRQGGGGNTIYFGEGSWLTVV.

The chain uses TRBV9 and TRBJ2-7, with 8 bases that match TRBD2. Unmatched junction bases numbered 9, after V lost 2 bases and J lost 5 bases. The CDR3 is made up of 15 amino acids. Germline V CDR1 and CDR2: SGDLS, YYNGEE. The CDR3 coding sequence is TGTGCCAGCAGCGTCGATGGTAGCGGGGTACACGAGCAGTACTTC. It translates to CASSVDGSGVHEQYF.

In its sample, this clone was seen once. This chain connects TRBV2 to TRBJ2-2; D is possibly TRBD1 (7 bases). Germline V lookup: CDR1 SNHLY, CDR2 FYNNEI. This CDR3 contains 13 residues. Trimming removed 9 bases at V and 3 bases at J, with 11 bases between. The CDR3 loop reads CASTGEDTGELFF. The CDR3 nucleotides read TGTGCCAGTACAGGGGAGGACACCGGGGAGCTGTTTTTT.

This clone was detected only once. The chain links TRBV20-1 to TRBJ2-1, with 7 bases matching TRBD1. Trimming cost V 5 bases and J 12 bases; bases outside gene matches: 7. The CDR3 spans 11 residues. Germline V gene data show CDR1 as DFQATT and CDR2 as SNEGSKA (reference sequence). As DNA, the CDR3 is TGCAGTGCTCGACAGGGCGAATGGCAGTTCTTC. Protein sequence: CSARQGEWQFF.

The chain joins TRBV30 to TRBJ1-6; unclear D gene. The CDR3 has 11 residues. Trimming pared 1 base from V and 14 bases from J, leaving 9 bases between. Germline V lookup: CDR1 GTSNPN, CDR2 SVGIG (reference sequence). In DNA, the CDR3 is TGTGCCTGGAGTGCCAAGACATCCCTCCACTTT. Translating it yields CAWSAKTSLHF.

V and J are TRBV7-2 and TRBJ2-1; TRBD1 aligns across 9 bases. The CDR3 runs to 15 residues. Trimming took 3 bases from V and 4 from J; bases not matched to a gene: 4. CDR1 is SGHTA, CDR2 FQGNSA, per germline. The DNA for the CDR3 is TGTGCCAGCAGCTTGGTGGGGACAGGGTACAATGAGCAGTTCTTC. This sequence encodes CASSLVGTGYNEQFF.